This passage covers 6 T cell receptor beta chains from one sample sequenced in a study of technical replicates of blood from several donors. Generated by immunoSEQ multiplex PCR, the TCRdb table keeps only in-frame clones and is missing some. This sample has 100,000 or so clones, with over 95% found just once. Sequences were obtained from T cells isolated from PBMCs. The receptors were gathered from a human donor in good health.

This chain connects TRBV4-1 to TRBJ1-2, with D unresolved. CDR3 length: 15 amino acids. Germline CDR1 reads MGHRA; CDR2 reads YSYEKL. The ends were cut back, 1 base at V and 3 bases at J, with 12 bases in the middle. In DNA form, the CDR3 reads TGCGCCAGCAGCCAAGTCGGGGTAGGCTACTATGGCTACACCTTC. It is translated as CASSQVGVGYYGYTF.

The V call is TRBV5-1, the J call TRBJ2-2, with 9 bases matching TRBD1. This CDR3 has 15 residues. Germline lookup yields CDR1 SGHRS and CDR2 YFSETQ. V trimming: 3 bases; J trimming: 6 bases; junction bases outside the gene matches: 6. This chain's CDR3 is CASSSLQGASGELFF. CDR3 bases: TGCGCCAGCAGCTCTTTACAGGGGGCGTCCGGGGAGCTGTTTTTT. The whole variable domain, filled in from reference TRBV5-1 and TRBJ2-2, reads KAGVTQTPRYLIKTRGQQVTLSCSPISGHRSVSWYQQTPGQGLQFLFEYFSETQRNKGNFPGRFSGRQFSNSRSEMNVSTLELGDSALYLCASSSLQGASGELFFGEGSRLTVL.

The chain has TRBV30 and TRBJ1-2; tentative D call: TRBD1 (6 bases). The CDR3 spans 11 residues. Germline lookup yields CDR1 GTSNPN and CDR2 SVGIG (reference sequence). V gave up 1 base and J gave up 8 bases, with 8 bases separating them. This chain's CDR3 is CAWSAGDGYTF. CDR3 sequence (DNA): TGTGCCTGGAGTGCAGGGGACGGCTACACCTTC.

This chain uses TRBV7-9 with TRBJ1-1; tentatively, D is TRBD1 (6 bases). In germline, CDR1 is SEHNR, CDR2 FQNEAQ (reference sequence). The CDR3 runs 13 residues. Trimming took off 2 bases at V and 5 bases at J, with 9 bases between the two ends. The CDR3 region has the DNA TGTGCCAGCAGCTTATCCGGACAGACTGAAGCTTTCTTT. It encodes CASSLSGQTEAFF.

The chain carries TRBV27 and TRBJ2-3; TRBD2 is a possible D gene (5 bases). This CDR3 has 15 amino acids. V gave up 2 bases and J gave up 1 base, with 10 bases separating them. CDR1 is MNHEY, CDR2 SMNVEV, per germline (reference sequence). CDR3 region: CASSLLEVGTDTQYF. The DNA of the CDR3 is TGTGCCAGCAGTTTACTGGAGGTCGGCACAGATACGCAGTATTTT.

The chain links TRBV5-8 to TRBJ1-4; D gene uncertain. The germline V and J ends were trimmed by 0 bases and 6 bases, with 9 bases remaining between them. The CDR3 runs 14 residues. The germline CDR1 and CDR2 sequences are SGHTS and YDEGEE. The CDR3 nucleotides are TGTGCCAGCAGCTTGGGGGCGTGGGATGAAAAACTGTTTTTT. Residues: CASSLGAWDEKLFF. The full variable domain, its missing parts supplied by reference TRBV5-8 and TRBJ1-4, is EAGVTQSPTHLIKTRGQQATLRCSPISGHTSVYWYQQALGLGLQFLLWYDEGEERNRGNFPPRFSGRQFPNYSSELNVNALELEDSALYLCASSLGAWDEKLFFGSGTQLSVL.